This TCR beta chain was identified during a study of shared clonotypes between healthy human individuals. Sequencing was performed with immunoSEQ multiplex PCR; in TCRdb, only in-frame clones are kept and a portion is missing. The repertoire holds around 2.5 million clones, with roughly 93% as singletons. The CDR3 runs 14 residues. V was pared by 0 bases and J by 5 bases, with 10 bases between. Germline V gene sequence: CDR1 SGHNT, CDR2 YENEEA. Notes on the study in general: Naive subsets typically showed greater estimated richness than memory subsets. The study found roughly 5% of naive CD4 clonotypes shared across a handful of donors.

Adult Caucasians living in Nashville, Tennessee made up all of the donors. The table lists this clone with a count of one. Its target is unknown. This TCR came from a man between 18 and 29 years old in good health. Some clones in this sample may be carry-over from other donors' samples. The rearrangement links TRBV11-3 to TRBJ2-5; D is perhaps TRBD2 (6 bases). The sample consisted of naive CD4+ T cells from PBMCs. The subset is: CD45RA+ positively selected. The CDR3, as DNA: TGTGCCAGCAGCTTAGAGGCCCGGGGGGAGACCCAGTACTTC. As protein: CASSLEARGETQYF.